A single sample is the source of the 30 T cell receptor beta chains below, sequenced in a study of blood T cell repertoires in COVID-19. Profiled with immunoSEQ multiplex PCR; TCRdb holds only in-frame clones, not every one. The sample includes 300,000 to 350,000 clones, 89% of them seen just once. Sequencing was done on a sample of PBMCs or T cells enriched from blood (not recorded which). The receptor source for this set is a woman in her 30s who had recovered from COVID-19.

This clone was detected only once. The chain joins TRBV3-1 (or the pseudogene TRBV3-2) to TRBJ2-7; maybe TRBD1 (6 bases). Trimming cost V 0 bases and J 3 bases, with 6 bases left between them. The CDR3 is 13 residues long. Germline V lookup: CDR1 LGHDT, CDR2 YNNKEL (reference sequence). The CDR3 DNA reads as TGTGCCAGCAGCCAAGACAGGGGCTACGAGCAGTACTTC. Amino acid sequence: CASSQDRGYEQYF.

The gene calls are TRBV25-1 and TRBJ2-6; maybe TRBD2 (6 bases). Germline loops: CDR1 MGHDK, CDR2 SYGVNS. V gave up 2 bases and J gave up 0 bases, with 8 bases separating them. The CDR3 totals 16 residues. Here the CDR3 reads CASSEARDSGANVLTF. The CDR3 DNA follows: TGTGCCAGCAGTGAAGCGCGGGACTCTGGGGCCAACGTCCTGACTTTC.

The V and J genes are TRBV5-1 and TRBJ2-5; 15 bases fit TRBD2. The CDR3 contains 19 residues. The J segment lost 2 bases and the V segment lost 4 bases, leaving 12 bases of the junction unmatched. The germline CDR1 and CDR2 sequences are SGHRS and YFSETQ. This CDR3 reads CASSTRTSGRGRRQETQYF. CDR3 DNA: TGCGCCAGCAGCACCAGGACTAGCGGGAGGGGTCGAAGGCAAGAGACCCAGTACTTC.

The V and J genes are TRBV18 and TRBJ2-5; D gene unclear. The CDR3 sequence is 13 residues long. Trimming cost V 2 bases and J 2 bases, with 6 bases left between them. The germline V gene encodes CDR1 KGHSH and CDR2 LQKENI. CDR3 DNA sequence: TGTGCCAGCTCACCAGGCAGACAAGAGACCCAGTACTTC. It is translated as CASSPGRQETQYF.

On this clone: Within the sample, other DNA sequences also encode this same CDR3. The J gene is TRBJ2-7, the V gene TRBV7-2; D not certain. With 1 base removed from V and 2 bases from J, the gap between germline ends came to 12 bases. This CDR3 region has 15 residues. CDR1 and CDR2 from the germline V gene are SGHTA and FQGNSA. CDR3 DNA sequence: TGTGCCAGCAGCTTAGGGGCAGGCGCTACCTACGAGCAGTACTTC. Translating it yields CASSLGAGATYEQYF.

This sequence joins TRBV13 and TRBJ2-3; no clear D. V gave up 2 bases and J gave up 1 base, with 4 bases separating them. The CDR3 spans 13 residues. Germline V gene data show CDR1 as PRHDT and CDR2 as FYEKMQ (reference sequence). The DNA of the CDR3 is TGTGCCAGCAGCTTACTAGGCACAGATACGCAGTATTTT. It encodes CASSLLGTDTQYF.

The chain is built from TRBV29-1 and TRBJ2-4; D perhaps matches TRBD1 (5 bases). V was trimmed by 3 bases and J by 2 bases, leaving 8 bases between them. The CDR3 is made up of 13 amino acids. The germline V gene encodes CDR1 SQVTM and CDR2 ANQGSEA. The DNA of the CDR3 is TGCAGCGTTGATTCAGGGCCCAAAAACATTCAGTACTTC. It is translated as CSVDSGPKNIQYF.

The genes are TRBV9 and TRBJ1-2, with TRBD1 identical over 9 bases. CDR3 length equals 14 residues. V gave up 4 bases and J gave up 4 bases; unmatched junction bases: 5. Germline assignment: CDR1 SGDLS and CDR2 YYNGEE. This CDR3 reads CASSYSTGGYGYTF. For the CDR3, the DNA is TGTGCCAGCAGCTACTCGACAGGGGGCTATGGCTACACCTTC.

This chain uses TRBV6-5 with TRBJ1-2; TRBD1 might be the D (6 bases). The CDR3 contains 16 residues. Germline-derived CDR1 and CDR2 are MNHEY and SVGAGI. Trimming took off 1 base at V and 4 bases at J, with 16 bases between the two ends. DNA of the CDR3: TGTGCCAGCAGTTACTTGAGTTCAGGGGCCCGCTATGGCTACACCTTC. Translated: CASSYLSSGARYGYTF.

The chain has TRBV25-1 and TRBJ2-7, with 11 positions matching TRBD2. Trimming cost V 4 bases and J 7 bases; bases outside gene matches: 9. CDR1 is MGHDK and CDR2 is SYGVNS in the germline V gene. This CDR3 comprises 15 residues. CDR3 DNA sequence: TGTGCCAGCAGTGCCCAACTAGCGGGAGTGGGGGAGCAGTACTTC. This codes for CASSAQLAGVGEQYF.

V gene TRBV28 combines with J gene TRBJ1-4; a weak D match, TRBD1 (5 bases). Trimming cost V 3 bases and J 8 bases, with 13 bases left between them. Germline V CDR1 and CDR2: MDHEN, SYDVKM. CDR3 size: 14 residues. CDR3 sequence (DNA): TGTGCCAGCAGTTTTAGGTCAGGGAGGGAAAAACTGTTTTTT. Translating it yields CASSFRSGREKLFF.

This clone has only one observation. The J gene is TRBJ1-4, the V gene TRBV6-1, with D perhaps TRBD1 (6 bases). V lost 1 base and J lost 8, with 17 bases in between. The CDR3 contains 16 residues. Germline CDR1 reads MNHNS; CDR2 reads SASEGT. The CDR3 bases are TGTGCCAGCAGTGAAGTCGGAGACAGGCAGGAGGAAAAACTGTTTTTT. Translation: CASSEVGDRQEEKLFF.

This clone was recorded once. V is TRBV24-1 and J is TRBJ2-5; no definite D call. Germline CDR1 and CDR2: KGHDR and SFDVKD. The CDR3 consists of 18 residues. Trimming shortened V by 4 bases and J by 0 bases, and 20 bases separated the two germline ends. The DNA for the CDR3 is TGTGCCACCAGTGACCCGATTACTATTCCCGGGTACCAAGAGACCCAGTACTTC. It yields the protein CATSDPITIPGYQETQYF.

This chain joins TRBV11-1 and TRBJ2-3; no reliable D call. V was shortened by 5 bases and J by 4 bases, with 10 bases between the two germline ends. This CDR3 has 13 residues. CDR1 and CDR2 from the germline V gene are SGHAT and FQDESV (reference sequence). CDR3 region: CASSPGVPDTQYF. The CDR3 nucleotides read TGTGCCAGCAGCCCAGGCGTCCCAGATACGCAGTATTTT.

The chain has TRBV4-1 and TRBJ1-1, with 8 bases identical to TRBD1. Losses at the gene ends were 4 bases for V and 7 bases for J; bases not matched to a gene: 8. The CDR3 covers 14 residues. The germline V gene encodes CDR1 MGHRA and CDR2 YSYEKL. The CDR3, as DNA: TGCGCCAGCAGCCTAAGACAGGGGAGGGGTGAAGCTTTCTTT. This encodes CASSLRQGRGEAFF.

The V gene is TRBV5-1, the J gene TRBJ1-2; 8 nucleotides match TRBD1. CDR1 and CDR2 (germline): SGHRS, YFSETQ. The V segment lost 3 bases and the J segment 2 bases; nucleotides outside the gene matches: 3. This CDR3 is 14 amino acids long. The CDR3, as DNA: TGCGCCAGCAGCTATGGACAGGGCAACTATGGCTACACCTTC. This gives the protein CASSYGQGNYGYTF.

The sample holds one count of this clone. V gene TRBV7-6 combines with J gene TRBJ1-3; 11 bases are a match to TRBD1. This CDR3 is built from 15 residues. CDR1 is SGHVS and CDR2 is FNYEAQ in the germline V gene. Trimming removed 4 bases from V and 3 bases from J; junction bases left unmatched: 2. The CDR3 is CASSSDRGHGNTIYF. CDR3 DNA sequence: TGTGCCAGCAGCTCGGACAGGGGGCATGGAAACACCATATATTTT.

The V call is TRBV3-1 (or the pseudogene TRBV3-2), the J call TRBJ1-3, with TRBD1 as a possible D gene (5 bases). Germline assignment: CDR1 LGHDT and CDR2 YNNKEL (reference sequence). There are 16 residues in the CDR3. V was pared by 0 bases and J by 8 bases, with 17 bases between. CDR3 sequence: CASSQDRQGIGYTIYF. CDR3 nucleotides: TGTGCCAGCAGCCAAGATCGGCAGGGTATAGGATACACCATATATTTT.

Comments on this clone: The junction shows a germline mismatch at one end, possibly a read error. V gene TRBV4-1 combines with J gene TRBJ2-1; weak D call: TRBD1 (6 bases). The CDR3 has 14 residues. From germline, CDR1 is MGHRA and CDR2 YSYEKL. CDR3 loop: CASSEEGQDNEQFF. The CDR3 nucleotides read TGCGCCAGCAGCGAAGAGGGACAAGACAATGAGCAGTTCTTC.

The chain combines TRBV18 with TRBJ1-1; 8 positions agree with TRBD1. CDR1 is KGHSH, CDR2 LQKENI, per germline. The junction had 2 bases not matched to a gene; V was cut back by 3 bases and J by 5 bases. CDR3 length: 13 residues. The DNA of the CDR3 is TGTGCCAGCTCACCCGGACAGGGTACTGAAGCTTTCTTT. Translation gives CASSPGQGTEAFF.

DNA of the CDR3: TGTGCCAGCAGCCTTTCCCCGGGACTAGCCGATCGACGGGCCACAGATACGCAGTATTTT. It specifies CASSLSPGLADRRATDTQYF. The chain carries TRBV4-2 and TRBJ2-3, with 9 bases lining up with TRBD2. The J segment lost 2 bases and the V segment lost 4 bases, leaving 19 bases of the junction unmatched. This CDR3 spans 20 amino acids. The V gene's germline CDR1 is LGHNA and CDR2 YNFKEQ.

CDR3 coding DNA: TGTGCCAGCAGAAAGGGACAGGGGACCCCCTACGAGCAGTACTTC. This encodes CASRKGQGTPYEQYF. The chain carries TRBV6-5 and TRBJ2-7, with 10 nucleotides matching TRBD1. CDR3 length: 15 residues. The ends lost 6 bases at V and 2 bases at J; junction bases unmatched: 7. The V gene's germline CDR1 is MNHEY and CDR2 SVGAGI.

The J gene is TRBJ1-2, the V gene TRBV6-5, with 8 bases that match TRBD1. V gave up 8 bases and J gave up 8 bases; unmatched junction bases: 13. Germline values: CDR1 MNHEY, CDR2 SVGAGI. The CDR3 runs to 14 residues. This CDR3 reads CASLTGDRPGGYTF. In nucleotides, the CDR3 is TGTGCCAGCTTGACAGGGGACCGGCCGGGCGGCTACACCTTC.

The V call is TRBV4-2, the J call TRBJ2-7; 11 bases are shared with TRBD2. Germline CDR1 is LGHNA and CDR2 is YNFKEQ. The CDR3 spans 14 residues. Trimming took 7 bases from V and 4 from J; bases not matched to a gene: 6. The CDR3 protein is CASKVTSGTYEQYF. The CDR3 region has the DNA TGTGCCAGCAAGGTGACTAGCGGGACGTACGAGCAGTACTTC.

The chain combines TRBV5-1 with TRBJ2-7; 10 positions agree with TRBD1. Germline CDR1 is SGHRS and CDR2 is YFSETQ. V shed 3 bases and J 3 bases; nucleotides not matched to a gene: 18. The CDR3 sequence is 19 residues long. The CDR3, as DNA: TGCGCCAGCAGCTCGATCCTAATACCCCGGGACAGGGGAGACTACGAGCAGTACTTC. It yields the protein CASSSILIPRDRGDYEQYF.

The chain links TRBV11-3 to TRBJ2-1, with a possible D match to TRBD1 (5 bases). V gave up 6 bases and J gave up 4 bases, with 19 bases separating them. Germline CDR1 reads SGHNT; CDR2 reads YENEEA. The CDR3 is made up of 16 amino acids. The chain's CDR3 is CASSLSGSNPYNEQFF. The CDR3, as DNA: TGTGCCAGCAGTTTGTCAGGGTCTAACCCTTACAATGAGCAGTTCTTC.

The V and J genes are TRBV10-2 and TRBJ1-6; tentative D call: TRBD1 (5 bases). V dropped 2 bases and J dropped 4 bases, with 15 bases sitting between them. The V gene's germline CDR1 is WSHSY and CDR2 SAAADI. This CDR3 comprises 17 residues. CDR3 sequence reads: CASSELGGAEYNSPLHF. DNA of the CDR3: TGCGCCAGCAGTGAGCTGGGCGGGGCTGAGTATAATTCACCCCTCCACTTT.

The rearrangement joins TRBV28 to TRBJ2-5; 7 bases agree with TRBD1. J lost 5 bases, V lost 3 bases, and 12 bases had no gene match. Germline-derived CDR1 and CDR2 are MDHEN and SYDVKM. This CDR3 is 16 amino acids long. Here the CDR3 reads CASSFGQATVAETQYF. The CDR3 DNA follows: TGTGCCAGCAGTTTTGGACAGGCTACCGTTGCCGAGACCCAGTACTTC. The full variable domain, its missing parts supplied by reference TRBV28 and TRBJ2-5, is DVKVTQSSRYLVKRTGEKVFLECVQDMDHENMFWYRQDPGLGLRLIYFSYDVKMKEKGDIPEGYSVSREKKERFSLILESASTNQTSMYLCASSFGQATVAETQYFGPGTRLLVL.

The chain combines TRBV30 with TRBJ2-7; TRBD2 aligns across 11 bases. The CDR3 totals 13 residues. V was clipped by 5 bases and J by 2 bases; unmatched bases: 2. Looked up from germline, CDR1 is GTSNPN and CDR2 is SVGIG (reference sequence). CDR3 coding DNA: TGTGCCTGGGGGGGACTAGCGGCCTACGAGCAGTACTTC. Its protein product is CAWGGLAAYEQYF.

The chain has TRBV10-3 and TRBJ2-3; no definite D call. The CDR3 has 14 residues. V was pared by 11 bases and J by 1 base, with 16 bases between. Germline values: CDR1 ENHRY, CDR2 SYGVKD. CDR3 DNA sequence: TGTGCCGCCGCCAAACTTCACGGCACAGATACGCAGTATTTT. It specifies CAAAKLHGTDTQYF.